These T cell receptor beta chains were read from a single sample in a study of blood T cells in healthy people across ages. TCRdb independently ran MiXCR on the 5' RACE reads; one entry per CDR3 protein. The data hold roughly 1.5 million distinct CDR3 sequences, with 35% to 45% observed a single time. The material sequenced was blood. These receptors all come from a woman younger than 30 in good health. Each CDR3 is given with its conserved first and last residue. The order of the fields is clone size, D gene, J gene, V gene, CDR3 protein, CDR3 DNA. A D gene is named only where the DNA matches it firmly. The size of a clone is reported for some rows only, either as once, few or many, or as a class for expanded clones.

clone size: -; D gene: TRBD2; J gene: TRBJ2-3; V gene: TRBV12-3/TRBV12-4; CDR3 protein: CASSPTVGGVRTDTQYF; CDR3 DNA: TGTGCCAGCAGTCCCACTGTCGGGGGGGTCAGAACAGATACGCAATATTTT
clone size: few; D gene: -; J gene: TRBJ2-7; V gene: TRBV29-1; CDR3 protein: CSVEAGESYEQYF; CDR3 DNA: TGCAGCGTTGAGGCAGGGGAGTCCTACGAGCAGTACTTC
clone size: -; D gene: -; J gene: TRBJ1-1; V gene: TRBV27; CDR3 protein: CASSPRRVLEAFF; CDR3 DNA: TGTGCCAGCAGTCCGAGGCGGGTTCTTGAAGCTTTCTTT
clone size: -; D gene: -; J gene: TRBJ1-1; V gene: TRBV18; CDR3 protein: CASSLPYVNTEAFF; CDR3 DNA: TGTGCCAGCTCACTCCCTTACGTGAACACTGAAGCTTTCTTT
clone size: few; D gene: -; J gene: TRBJ1-1; V gene: TRBV29-1; CDR3 protein: CSAEGDGLNTEAFF; CDR3 DNA: TGCAGCGCGGAGGGGGACGGCTTGAACACTGAAGCTTTCTTT
clone size: few; D gene: -; J gene: TRBJ1-1; V gene: TRBV7-2; CDR3 protein: CASSLWLRFGGTEAFF; CDR3 DNA: TGTGCCAGCAGCTTATGGTTGCGTTTTGGAGGCACTGAAGCTTTCTTT
clone size: -; D gene: -; J gene: TRBJ2-2; V gene: TRBV4-1; CDR3 protein: CASSQKSQGNAGELFF; CDR3 DNA: TGCGCCAGCAGCCAGAAATCCCAGGGGAACGCCGGGGAGCTGTTTTTT
clone size: few; D gene: -; J gene: TRBJ1-4; V gene: TRBV20-1; CDR3 protein: CSARDKYKLFF; CDR3 DNA: TGCAGTGCTAGAGACAAATACAAACTGTTTTTT
clone size: -; D gene: -; J gene: TRBJ2-3; V gene: TRBV7-2; CDR3 protein: CASSLFFTDTQYF; CDR3 DNA: TGTGCCAGCAGCCTCTTCTTCACAGATACGCAGTATTTT
clone size: -; D gene: -; J gene: TRBJ1-1; V gene: TRBV15; CDR3 protein: CATSRDNGGMAFF; CDR3 DNA: TGTGCCACCAGCAGAGATAATGGCGGAATGGCTTTCTTT
clone size: few; D gene: TRBD2; J gene: TRBJ2-7; V gene: TRBV6-2/TRBV6-3; CDR3 protein: CASSLWRGSSYEQYF; CDR3 DNA: TGTGCCAGCAGCCTCTGGCGGGGGAGCTCCTACGAGCAGTACTTC
clone size: few; D gene: TRBD2; J gene: TRBJ2-4; V gene: TRBV12-3/TRBV12-4; CDR3 protein: CASRRGGTKNIQYF; CDR3 DNA: TGTGCCAGCAGGCGCGGGGGGACCAAAAACATTCAGTACTTC
clone size: few; D gene: -; J gene: TRBJ2-7; V gene: TRBV4-1; CDR3 protein: CASSQEGNRAGEQYF; CDR3 DNA: TGCGCCAGCAGCCAAGAAGGGAACAGGGCGGGTGAGCAGTACTTC
clone size: -; D gene: -; J gene: TRBJ1-4; V gene: TRBV19; CDR3 protein: CASGQTGRAEKLFF; CDR3 DNA: TGTGCCAGCGGACAAACAGGGAGGGCTGAAAAACTGTTTTTT
clone size: few; D gene: TRBD1; J gene: TRBJ2-7; V gene: TRBV3-1; CDR3 protein: CASSQYGQGPEQYF; CDR3 DNA: TGTGCCAGCAGCCAATACGGACAGGGACCCGAGCAGTACTTC